These 22 T cell receptor beta chains originate from one sample sequenced in a study of molecular identifiers for immune sequencing clone quantification. MiXCR was run by TCRdb on the PCR reads, yielding one entry per CDR3 protein. Of about half a million distinct CDR3 sequences listed, about a quarter were seen once; the top ten hold roughly 0.77%. The source material was naive CD8+ T cells from blood, with Jurkat cell RNA spiked in. Sample subset: FACS-sorted CD8+CD4-CCR7+CD45RA+ naive T cells. These TCRs come from a human donor in good health. Some libraries in this study had Jurkat cell RNA spiked in.

This clonotype was observed many times. V and J are TRBV20-1 and TRBJ2-7; TRBD2 is a possible D gene (6 bases). This CDR3 has 13 residues. From germline, CDR1 is DFQATT and CDR2 SNEGSKA (reference sequence). The V gene lost 6 bases and the J gene lost 0 bases, with 12 bases spanning the gap. The CDR3 protein is CSATGTDSYEQYF. The CDR3 DNA is TGCAGTGCCACCGGGACTGACTCCTACGAGCAGTACTTC.

Regarding this clonotype: The conserved phenylalanine or tryptophan normally closing the CDR3 is absent here, so this likely arose from a read error. V and J are TRBV27 and TRBJ2-3; the match to TRBD1 covers 8 bases. Germline CDR1 MNHEY, CDR2 SMNVEV (reference sequence). The V segment lost 7 bases and the J segment 3 bases; nucleotides outside the gene matches: 12. CDR3 length: 16 residues. Here the CDR3 reads CASTTWDRLVTDTQYL. The CDR3 coding sequence is TGTGCCAGCACCACGTGGGACAGGCTGGTAACAGATACGCAGTATCTT.

This clonotype came up a few times. The chain couples TRBV12-3 or TRBV12-4 to TRBJ1-2; TRBD1 matches 9 bases. The V segment lost 5 bases and the J segment 7 bases; nucleotides outside the gene matches: 11. This CDR3 has 15 residues. CDR3 protein: CASSARTGEQTGYTF. CDR3 bases: TGTGCCAGCAGTGCTCGGACAGGGGAGCAGACTGGCTACACCTTC.

This clonotype was seen at least ten times. V is TRBV7-9 and J is TRBJ1-4, with 7 bases aligning to TRBD1. The CDR3 is made up of 14 amino acids. Germline trimming cut 6 bases from V and 4 bases from J; bases unmatched to any gene: 5. CDR1 is SEHNR and CDR2 is FQNEAQ in the germline V gene (reference sequence). The CDR3 nucleotides read TGTGCCAGCAGGTCCGGGACAGATAATGAAAAACTGTTTTTT. The encoded protein is CASRSGTDNEKLFF.

This clonotype was recorded at least ten times. The rearrangement joins TRBV7-2 to TRBJ2-3; D is perhaps TRBD2 (6 bases). CDR3 length equals 16 residues. From germline, CDR1 is SGHTA and CDR2 FQGNSA. V lost 0 bases and J lost 2, with 12 bases in between. The CDR3 here is CASSLAHGGFTDTQYF. The DNA for the CDR3 is TGTGCCAGCAGCTTAGCTCATGGGGGGTTCACAGATACGCAGTATTTT.

This chain joins TRBV27 and TRBJ2-7, with TRBD1 identical over 8 bases. Germline CDR1 reads MNHEY; CDR2 reads SMNVEV (reference sequence). Unmatched junction bases numbered 2, after V lost 1 base and J lost 6 bases. CDR3 size: 13 residues. CDR3 DNA sequence: TGTGCCAGCAGTTTATTACAGGGGGGCGAGCAGTACTTC. It translates to CASSLLQGGEQYF.

This clonotype was detected many times. V is TRBV5-1 and J is TRBJ1-2; D is possibly TRBD1 (6 bases). V was trimmed by 4 bases and J by 0 bases, leaving 13 bases between them. CDR3 size: 15 residues. Germline lookup yields CDR1 SGHRS and CDR2 YFSETQ. CDR3 loop: CASSGRTDPNYGYTF. DNA for the CDR3: TGCGCCAGCAGCGGACGGACAGATCCTAACTATGGCTACACCTTC.

The CDR3 reads CASSYSGPSGLQSSYNEQFF. The CDR3 DNA is TGTGCCAGCAGTTACTCGGGCCCTAGCGGGCTGCAGAGCTCCTACAATGAGCAGTTCTTC. The rearrangement links TRBV6-5 to TRBJ2-1; TRBD2 matches 8 bases. This CDR3 contains 20 residues. With V trimmed by 0 bases and J by 0 bases, 13 bases remained unmatched. Germline assignment: CDR1 MNHEY and CDR2 SVGAGI.

This rearrangement joins TRBV6-5 to TRBJ1-2, with TRBD1 matching 7 bases. J gave up 2 bases and V 6 bases, and 3 bases lay outside the gene matches. This CDR3 contains 13 residues. Looked up from germline, CDR1 is MNHEY and CDR2 is SVGAGI. CDR3: CASRGTVNYGYTF. The CDR3 nucleotides read TGTGCCAGCAGAGGGACAGTCAACTATGGCTACACCTTC.

J is TRBJ2-7 and V is TRBV29-1; no definite D call. Germline V gene lookup returns CDR1 SQVTM and CDR2 ANQGSEA. V shed 4 bases and J shed 0 bases, with 7 bases lying between them. The CDR3 is 12 amino acids. This CDR3 reads CSVVADSYEQYF. The CDR3 DNA sequence: TGCAGCGTTGTGGCTGACTCCTACGAGCAGTACTTC.

Note on this clonotype: This may be a read error, as it is one base from a much larger clone. The chain has TRBV14 and TRBJ1-1; D is unclear. Deletions cut 3 bases from V and 7 bases from J, with 15 bases between. Germline values: CDR1 SGHDN, CDR2 FVKESK. The CDR3 length is 14 residues. DNA for the CDR3: TGTGCCAGCAGCCATCCCTGCGGCAGAGATGAAGCTTTCTTT. This encodes CASSHPCGRDEAFF.

This clonotype has ten or more counts. The J gene is TRBJ2-5, the V gene TRBV6-2 or TRBV6-3; D might be TRBD2 (6 bases). Trimming shortened V by 6 bases and J by 3 bases, and 17 bases separated the two germline ends. The CDR3 is made up of 15 amino acids. The germline V gene has CDR1 MNHEY and CDR2 SVGEGT. The CDR3 bases are TGTGCCAGCAGAAGTAGCGGATCCTGGGAAGAGACCCAGTACTTC. It is translated as CASRSSGSWEETQYF.

This clonotype was found many times. The chain combines TRBV12-3 or TRBV12-4 with TRBJ2-5, with D perhaps given as TRBD1 or TRBD2 (5 bases each). This CDR3 is built from 15 residues. Trimming left V 8 bases short and J 0 bases short, with 16 bases between. The CDR3: CASAATGTNQETQYF. The CDR3 region has the DNA TGTGCCAGCGCCGCGACCGGGACCAACCAAGAGACCCAGTACTTC.

With regard to this clonotype: One junction end does not reproduce the germline sequence, and a read error may be involved. The chain joins TRBV27 to TRBJ1-1; tentative D call: TRBD1 (6 bases). CDR1 is MNHEY, CDR2 SMNVEV, per germline (reference sequence). The CDR3 spans 13 residues. CDR3 bases: TGTACCAGCAGTTTAGGAGGGGGCACTGAAGCTTTCTTT. Translated, it gives CTSSLGGGTEAFF.

The chain links TRBV7-7 to TRBJ2-2; D is undetermined. This CDR3 is 17 amino acids long. CDR1 SSHAT and CDR2 FNYEAQ come from the germline V gene (reference sequence). The ends were cut back, 4 bases at V and 4 bases at J, with 19 bases in the middle. CDR3 sequence reads: CASSSLPASRGTGELFF. The CDR3 DNA reads TGTGCCAGCAGCTCTCTACCGGCCTCGAGAGGCACCGGGGAGCTGTTTTTT.

Details on this clonotype: One junction end disagrees with the germline gene, perhaps due to a read error. This rearrangement joins TRBV12-5 to TRBJ1-1, with D possibly being TRBD1 (5 bases). The CDR3 contains 11 residues. Germline lookup yields CDR1 LGHNT and CDR2 FRNRAP. CDR3 bases: TGTGCTGGTGGTTTAGGGGTGGAAGCTTTCTTT. Translated, it gives CAGGLGVEAFF.

Remarks on this clonotype: Just one base apart from a much larger clone, this may be a read error. This CDR3 fails to terminate in the conserved phenylalanine or tryptophan, so it likely reflects a read error. This chain uses TRBV29-1 with TRBJ1-1, with TRBD1 as a possible D gene (6 bases). Germline CDR1 SQVTM, CDR2 ANQGSEA. The CDR3 is 13 amino acids. V dropped 0 bases and J dropped 7 bases, with 12 bases sitting between them. The CDR3: CSVEDPDRYEAFS. CDR3 nucleotide sequence: TGCAGCGTTGAAGATCCTGACAGGTATGAAGCTTTCTCT.

As DNA, the CDR3 is TGTGCCAGCACCGGAACAGGGGTCAATGAGCAGTTCTTC. Amino acid sequence: CASTGTGVNEQFF. V usage is TRBV11-2 and J usage is TRBJ2-1; 7 positions match TRBD1. This CDR3 is 13 amino acids long. Per the germline V gene, CDR1 is SGHAT and CDR2 is FQNNGV. V lost 7 bases and J lost 6; bases outside the gene matches: 6.

The chain has TRBV5-1 and TRBJ2-2, with D perhaps TRBD1 (6 bases). The CDR3 is 13 residues long. The ends were cut back, 3 bases at V and 7 bases at J, with 10 bases in the middle. From germline, CDR1 is SGHRS and CDR2 YFSETQ. This CDR3 is CASSYRDVGELFF. CDR3 bases: TGCGCCAGCAGCTACAGGGATGTCGGGGAGCTGTTTTTT. The whole variable domain, filled in from reference TRBV5-1 and TRBJ2-2, reads KAGVTQTPRYLIKTRGQQVTLSCSPISGHRSVSWYQQTPGQGLQFLFEYFSETQRNKGNFPGRFSGRQFSNSRSEMNVSTLELGDSALYLCASSYRDVGELFFGEGSRLTVL.

This clonotype was counted at least ten times. This chain connects TRBV30 to TRBJ1-3, with D uncertain. The CDR3 runs to 12 residues. V gave up 4 bases and J gave up 3 bases, with 7 bases separating them. Germline CDR1 and CDR2: GTSNPN and SVGIG (reference sequence). CDR3 nucleotide sequence: TGTGCCTGGAACGAAGATGGAAACACCATATATTTT. This sequence encodes CAWNEDGNTIYF.

This clonotype was recorded many times. CDR3 nucleotides: TGTGCCAGCAGTCCCAGAGACCAGGGGTATGAGCAGTTCTTC. As protein: CASSPRDQGYEQFF. This rearrangement joins TRBV12-3 or TRBV12-4 to TRBJ2-1, with D maybe TRBD1 (6 bases). V shed 5 bases and J shed 8 bases, with 16 bases lying between them. The CDR3 extends over 14 amino acids.

This clonotype was observed at least ten times. The rearrangement joins TRBV6-6 to TRBJ2-3; D possibly corresponds to TRBD1 (6 bases). The V gene's germline CDR1 is MNHNY and CDR2 SVGAGI (reference sequence). The CDR3 spans 15 residues. Trimming stripped 2 bases from V and 3 bases from J, with 12 bases between. The CDR3 region has the DNA TGTGCCAGCAGTTACACTTGGGGACAAACAGATACGCAGTATTTT. It is translated as CASSYTWGQTDTQYF.